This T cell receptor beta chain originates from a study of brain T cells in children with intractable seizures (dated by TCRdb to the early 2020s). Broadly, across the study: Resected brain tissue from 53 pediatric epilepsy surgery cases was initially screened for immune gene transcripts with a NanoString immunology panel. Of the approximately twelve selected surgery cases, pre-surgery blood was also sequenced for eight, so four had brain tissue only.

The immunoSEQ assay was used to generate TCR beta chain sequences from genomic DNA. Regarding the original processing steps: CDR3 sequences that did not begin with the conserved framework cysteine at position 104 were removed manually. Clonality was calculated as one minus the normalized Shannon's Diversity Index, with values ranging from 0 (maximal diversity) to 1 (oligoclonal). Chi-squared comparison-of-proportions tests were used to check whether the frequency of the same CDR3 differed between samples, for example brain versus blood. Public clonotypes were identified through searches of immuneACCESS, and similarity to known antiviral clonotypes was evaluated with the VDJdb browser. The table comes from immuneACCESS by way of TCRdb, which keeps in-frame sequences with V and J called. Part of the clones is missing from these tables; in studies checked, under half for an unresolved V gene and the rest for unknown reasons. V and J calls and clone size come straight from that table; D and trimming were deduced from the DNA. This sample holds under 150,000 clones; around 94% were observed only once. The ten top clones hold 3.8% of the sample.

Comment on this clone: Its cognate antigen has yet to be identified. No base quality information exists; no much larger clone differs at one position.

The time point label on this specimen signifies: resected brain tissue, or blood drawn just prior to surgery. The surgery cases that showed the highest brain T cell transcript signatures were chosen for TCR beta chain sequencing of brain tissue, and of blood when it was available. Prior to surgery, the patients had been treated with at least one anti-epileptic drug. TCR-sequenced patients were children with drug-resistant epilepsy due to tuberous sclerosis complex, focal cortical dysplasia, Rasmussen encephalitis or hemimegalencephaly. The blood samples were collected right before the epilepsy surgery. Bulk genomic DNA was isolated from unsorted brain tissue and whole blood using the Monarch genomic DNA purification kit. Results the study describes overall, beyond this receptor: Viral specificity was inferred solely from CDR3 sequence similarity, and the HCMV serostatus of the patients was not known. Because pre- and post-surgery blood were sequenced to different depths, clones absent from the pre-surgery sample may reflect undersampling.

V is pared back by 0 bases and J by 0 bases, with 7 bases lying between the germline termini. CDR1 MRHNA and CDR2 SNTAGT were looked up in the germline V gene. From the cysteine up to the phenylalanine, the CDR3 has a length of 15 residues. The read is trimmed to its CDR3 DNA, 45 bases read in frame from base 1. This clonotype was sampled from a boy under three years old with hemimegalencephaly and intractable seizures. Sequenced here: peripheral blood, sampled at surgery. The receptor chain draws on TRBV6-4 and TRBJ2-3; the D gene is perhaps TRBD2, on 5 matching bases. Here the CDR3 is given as CASSDSAGSTDTQYF. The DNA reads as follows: TGTGCCAGCAGTGACTCGGCGGGCAGCACAGATACGCAGTATTTT.